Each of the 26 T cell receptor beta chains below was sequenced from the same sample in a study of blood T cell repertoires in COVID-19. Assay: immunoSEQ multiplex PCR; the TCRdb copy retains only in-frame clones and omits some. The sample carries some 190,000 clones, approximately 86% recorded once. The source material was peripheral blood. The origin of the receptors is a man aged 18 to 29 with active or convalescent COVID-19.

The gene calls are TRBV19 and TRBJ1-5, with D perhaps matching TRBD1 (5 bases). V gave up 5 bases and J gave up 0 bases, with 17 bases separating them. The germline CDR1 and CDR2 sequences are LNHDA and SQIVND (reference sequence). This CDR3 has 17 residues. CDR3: CASSVIGAGPSNQPQHF. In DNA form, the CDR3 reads TGTGCCAGTAGTGTTATTGGGGCTGGCCCTAGCAATCAGCCCCAGCATTTT.

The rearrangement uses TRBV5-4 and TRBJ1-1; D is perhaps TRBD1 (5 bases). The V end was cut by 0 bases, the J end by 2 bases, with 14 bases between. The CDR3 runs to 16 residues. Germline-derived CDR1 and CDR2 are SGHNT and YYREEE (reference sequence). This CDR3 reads CASSLVGAWVNTEAFF. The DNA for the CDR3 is TGTGCCAGCAGCTTGGTAGGGGCATGGGTAAACACTGAAGCTTTCTTT. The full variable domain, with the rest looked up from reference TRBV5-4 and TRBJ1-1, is ETGVTQSPTHLIKTRGQQVTLRCSSQSGHNTVSWYQQALGQGPQFIFQYYREEENGRGNFPPRFSGLQFPNYSSELNVNALELDDSALYLCASSLVGAWVNTEAFFGQGTRLTVV.

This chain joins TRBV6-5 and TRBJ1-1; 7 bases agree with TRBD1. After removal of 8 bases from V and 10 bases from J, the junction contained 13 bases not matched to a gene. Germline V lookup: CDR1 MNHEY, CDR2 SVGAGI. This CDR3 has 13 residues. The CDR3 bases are TGTGCCAGCGGATCGACAGGGCGGATCTCAGCTTTCTTT. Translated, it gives CASGSTGRISAFF.

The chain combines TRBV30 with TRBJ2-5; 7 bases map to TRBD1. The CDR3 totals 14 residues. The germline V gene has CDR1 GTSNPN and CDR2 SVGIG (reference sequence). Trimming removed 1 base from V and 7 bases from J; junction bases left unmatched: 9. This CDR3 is CAWSAGQAIGTQYF. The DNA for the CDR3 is TGTGCCTGGAGTGCCGGACAGGCCATCGGGACCCAGTACTTC.

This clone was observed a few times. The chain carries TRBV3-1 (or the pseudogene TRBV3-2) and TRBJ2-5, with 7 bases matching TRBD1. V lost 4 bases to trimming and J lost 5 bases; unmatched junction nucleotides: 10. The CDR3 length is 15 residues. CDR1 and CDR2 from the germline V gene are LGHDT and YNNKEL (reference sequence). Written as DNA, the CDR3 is TGTGCCAGCAGCCGCGGAGACAGGGATGGGGAGACCCAGTACTTC. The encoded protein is CASSRGDRDGETQYF.

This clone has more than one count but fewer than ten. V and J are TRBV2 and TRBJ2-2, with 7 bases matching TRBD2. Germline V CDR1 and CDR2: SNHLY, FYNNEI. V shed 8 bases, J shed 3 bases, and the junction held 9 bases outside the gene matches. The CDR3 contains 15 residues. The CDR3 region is CASLSGVRYTGELFF. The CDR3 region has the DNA TGTGCCAGCCTGAGCGGGGTCAGATACACCGGGGAGCTGTTTTTT.

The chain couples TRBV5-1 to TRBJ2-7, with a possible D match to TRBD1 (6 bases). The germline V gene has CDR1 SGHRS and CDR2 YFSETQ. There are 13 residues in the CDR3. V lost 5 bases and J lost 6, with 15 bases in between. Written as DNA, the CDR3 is TGCGCCAGCAGTTCACAGGGTACCTCCGAGCAGTACTTC. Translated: CASSSQGTSEQYF.

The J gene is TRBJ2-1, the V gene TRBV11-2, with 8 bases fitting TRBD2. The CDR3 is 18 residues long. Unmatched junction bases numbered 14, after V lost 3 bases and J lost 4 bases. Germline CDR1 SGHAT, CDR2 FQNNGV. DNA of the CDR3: TGTGCCAGCAGCTTCCGTGGGCCCGGGAGGGCGGGGTACAATGAGCAGTTCTTC. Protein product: CASSFRGPGRAGYNEQFF.

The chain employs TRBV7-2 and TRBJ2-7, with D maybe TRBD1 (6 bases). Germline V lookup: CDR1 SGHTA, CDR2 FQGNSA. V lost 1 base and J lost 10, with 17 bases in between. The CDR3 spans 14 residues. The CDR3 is CASSLVPRGSYQYF. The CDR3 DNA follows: TGTGCCAGCAGCTTAGTCCCTAGGGGGAGCTATCAGTACTTC.

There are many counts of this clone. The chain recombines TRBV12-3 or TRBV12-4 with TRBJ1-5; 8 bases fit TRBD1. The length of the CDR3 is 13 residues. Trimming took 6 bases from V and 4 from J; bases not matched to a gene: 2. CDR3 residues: CASSDRGNQPQHF. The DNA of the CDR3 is TGTGCCAGCAGCGACAGGGGAAATCAGCCCCAGCATTTT.

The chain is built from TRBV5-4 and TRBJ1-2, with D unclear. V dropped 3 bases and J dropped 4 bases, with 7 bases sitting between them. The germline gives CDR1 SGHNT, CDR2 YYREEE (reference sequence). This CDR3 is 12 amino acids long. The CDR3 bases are TGTGCCAGCAGCTCAGACATCTATGGCTACACCTTC. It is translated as CASSSDIYGYTF.

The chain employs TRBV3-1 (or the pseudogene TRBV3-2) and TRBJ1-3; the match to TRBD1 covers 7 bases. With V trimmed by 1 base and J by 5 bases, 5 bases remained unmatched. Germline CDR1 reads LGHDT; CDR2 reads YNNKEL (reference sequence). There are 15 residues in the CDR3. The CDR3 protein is CASSQVMTGRNTIYF. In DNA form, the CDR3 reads TGTGCCAGCAGCCAAGTTATGACAGGGAGAAACACCATATATTTT.

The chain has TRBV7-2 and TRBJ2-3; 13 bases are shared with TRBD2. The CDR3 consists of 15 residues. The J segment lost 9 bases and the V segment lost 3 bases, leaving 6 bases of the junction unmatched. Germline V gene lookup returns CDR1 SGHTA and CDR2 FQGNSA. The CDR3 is CASSFGLAGDYTQYF. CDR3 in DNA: TGTGCCAGCAGCTTCGGACTAGCGGGAGACTACACGCAGTATTTT.

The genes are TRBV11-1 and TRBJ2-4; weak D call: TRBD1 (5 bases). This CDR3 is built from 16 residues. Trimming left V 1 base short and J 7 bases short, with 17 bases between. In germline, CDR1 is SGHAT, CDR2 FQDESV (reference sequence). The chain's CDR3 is CASSLERQGSSNIQYF. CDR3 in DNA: TGTGCCAGCAGCTTAGAGAGGCAGGGAAGTAGCAACATTCAGTACTTC.

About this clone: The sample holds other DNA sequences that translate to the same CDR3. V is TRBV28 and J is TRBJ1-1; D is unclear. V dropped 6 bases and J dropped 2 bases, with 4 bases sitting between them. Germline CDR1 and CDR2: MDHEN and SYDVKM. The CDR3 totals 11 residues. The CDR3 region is CASSPNTEAFF. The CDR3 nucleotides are TGTGCCAGCAGCCCAAACACTGAAGCTTTCTTT. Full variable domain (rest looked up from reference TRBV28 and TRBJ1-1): DVKVTQSSRYLVKRTGEKVFLECVQDMDHENMFWYRQDPGLGLRLIYFSYDVKMKEKGDIPEGYSVSREKKERFSLILESASTNQTSMYLCASSPNTEAFFGQGTRLTVV.

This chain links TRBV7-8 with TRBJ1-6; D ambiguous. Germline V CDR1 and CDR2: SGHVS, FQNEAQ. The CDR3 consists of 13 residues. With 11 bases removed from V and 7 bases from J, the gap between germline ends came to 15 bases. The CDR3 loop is CAGGPRLNSPLHF. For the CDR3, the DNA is TGTGCCGGCGGGCCACGGTTAAATTCACCCCTCCACTTT.

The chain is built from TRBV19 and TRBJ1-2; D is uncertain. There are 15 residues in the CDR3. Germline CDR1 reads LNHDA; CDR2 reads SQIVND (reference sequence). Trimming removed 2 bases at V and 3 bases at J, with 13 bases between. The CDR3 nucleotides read TGTGCCAGTAGTATAAATTGGAGCCGAGACTATGGCTACACCTTC. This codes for CASSINWSRDYGYTF.

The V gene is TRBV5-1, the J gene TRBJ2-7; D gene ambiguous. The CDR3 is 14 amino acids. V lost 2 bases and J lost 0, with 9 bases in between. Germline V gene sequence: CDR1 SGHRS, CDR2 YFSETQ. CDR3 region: CASSLSRSSYEQYF. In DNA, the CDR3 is TGCGCCAGCAGCTTAAGCCGGAGCTCCTACGAGCAGTACTTC.

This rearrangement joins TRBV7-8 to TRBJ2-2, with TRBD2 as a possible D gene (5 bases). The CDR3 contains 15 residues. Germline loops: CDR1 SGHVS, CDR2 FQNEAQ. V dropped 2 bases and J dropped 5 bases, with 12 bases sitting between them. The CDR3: CASSLRPAATGELFF. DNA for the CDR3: TGTGCCAGCAGCTTACGTCCAGCGGCGACCGGGGAGCTGTTTTTT.

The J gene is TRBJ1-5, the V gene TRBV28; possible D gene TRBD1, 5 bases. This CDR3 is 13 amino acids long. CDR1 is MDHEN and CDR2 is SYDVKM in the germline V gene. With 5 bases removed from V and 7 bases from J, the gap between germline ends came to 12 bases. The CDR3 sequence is CASSPHSGQPQHF. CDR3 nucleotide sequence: TGTGCCAGCAGTCCACACTCAGGGCAGCCCCAGCATTTT.

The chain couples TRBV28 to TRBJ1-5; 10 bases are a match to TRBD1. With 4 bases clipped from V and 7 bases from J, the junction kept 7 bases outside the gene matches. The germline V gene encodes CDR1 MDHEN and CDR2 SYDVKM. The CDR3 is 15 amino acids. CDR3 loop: CASSSTGGAGQPQHF. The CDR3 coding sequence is TGTGCCAGCAGTTCGACAGGGGGCGCCGGACAGCCCCAGCATTTT.

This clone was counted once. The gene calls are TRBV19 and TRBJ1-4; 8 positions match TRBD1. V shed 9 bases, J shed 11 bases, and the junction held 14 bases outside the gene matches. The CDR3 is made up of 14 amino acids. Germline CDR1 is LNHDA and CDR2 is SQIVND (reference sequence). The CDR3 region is CASSMDRVVGKLFF. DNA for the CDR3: TGTGCCAGCTCCATGGACAGGGTTGTTGGGAAACTGTTTTTT.

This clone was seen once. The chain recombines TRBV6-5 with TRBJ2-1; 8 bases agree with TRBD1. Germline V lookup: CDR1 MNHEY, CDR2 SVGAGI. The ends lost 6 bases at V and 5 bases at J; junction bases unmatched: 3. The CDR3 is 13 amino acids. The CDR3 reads CASRRTGNNEQFF. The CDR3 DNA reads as TGTGCCAGCAGAAGGACAGGGAACAATGAGCAGTTCTTC.

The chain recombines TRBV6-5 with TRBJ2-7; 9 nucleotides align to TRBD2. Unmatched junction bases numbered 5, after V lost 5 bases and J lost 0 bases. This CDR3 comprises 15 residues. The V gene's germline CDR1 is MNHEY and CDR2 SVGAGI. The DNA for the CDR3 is TGTGCCAGCAGTCCTCTAGCGGGGACCTCCTACGAGCAGTACTTC. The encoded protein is CASSPLAGTSYEQYF.

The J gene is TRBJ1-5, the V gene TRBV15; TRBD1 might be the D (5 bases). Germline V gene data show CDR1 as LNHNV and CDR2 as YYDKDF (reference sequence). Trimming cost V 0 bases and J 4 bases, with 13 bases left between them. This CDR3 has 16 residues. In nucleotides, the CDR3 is TGTGCCACCAGCAGAGATCAAGGGGCGAGGAATCAGCCCCAGCATTTT. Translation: CATSRDQGARNQPQHF.

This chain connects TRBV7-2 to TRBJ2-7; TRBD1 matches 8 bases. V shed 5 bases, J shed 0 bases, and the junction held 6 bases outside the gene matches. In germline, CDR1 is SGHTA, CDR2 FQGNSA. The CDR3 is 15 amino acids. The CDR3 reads CASSLDRGYSYEQYF. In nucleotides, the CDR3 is TGTGCCAGCAGCCTAGACAGGGGTTACTCCTACGAGCAGTACTTC.